The 27 T cell receptor beta chains reported below all come from one sample, sequenced in a study of identical twins. TCRdb itself ran the 5' RACE reads through MiXCR, one entry per CDR3 protein. The data show 400,000 to 500,000 distinct CDR3 sequences, roughly 18% seen once. The sample consisted of naive T cells sorted from blood. The receptors here all came from a man aged 45-60 years in good health.

This rearrangement joins TRBV5-1 to TRBJ1-4; D perhaps matches TRBD1 (6 bases). CDR1 is SGHRS and CDR2 is YFSETQ in the germline V gene. Trimming removed 2 bases at V and 5 bases at J, with 13 bases between. The CDR3 is 15 residues long. The CDR3 DNA reads TGCGCCAGCAGCTTCCTGGCCGGGGGCAATGAAAAACTGTTTTTT. It translates to CASSFLAGGNEKLFF.

This clonotype has just a few counts. The chain joins TRBV5-1 to TRBJ2-7; 8 bases are a match to TRBD2. Germline values: CDR1 SGHRS, CDR2 YFSETQ. The CDR3 is 16 amino acids. V shed 4 bases and J 0 bases; nucleotides not matched to a gene: 9. CDR3 in amino acids: CASSPLGRDLSYEQYF. In DNA, the CDR3 is TGCGCCAGCAGCCCCCTCGGGAGGGACCTCTCCTACGAGCAGTACTTC.

This clonotype turned up a few times. The chain is built from TRBV4-1 and TRBJ2-7, with 7 nucleotides matching TRBD2. The germline gives CDR1 MGHRA, CDR2 YSYEKL. The CDR3 length is 17 residues. Trimming at V came to 1 base and at J to 2 bases, leaving 11 bases not matched to a gene. The chain's CDR3 is CASSQGGLASGPYEQYF. DNA of the CDR3: TGCGCCAGCAGCCAAGGAGGGCTAGCTAGCGGTCCCTACGAGCAGTACTTC.

The chain combines TRBV6-1 with TRBJ2-2, with 11 bases fitting TRBD1. This CDR3 contains 17 residues. After removal of 8 bases from V and 4 bases from J, the junction contained 12 bases not matched to a gene. Germline CDR1 MNHNS, CDR2 SASEGT. For the CDR3, the DNA is TGTGCCAGCTCCGGGACAGGGGGGCATCTGAGCACCGGGGAGCTGTTTTTT. Its protein product is CASSGTGGHLSTGELFF.

In this sample, this clonotype turned up a few times. The chain is built from TRBV5-1 and TRBJ2-5, with TRBD1 as a possible D gene (5 bases). Germline-derived CDR1 and CDR2 are SGHRS and YFSETQ. This CDR3 is 12 amino acids long. V dropped 4 bases and J dropped 4 bases, with 8 bases sitting between them. The CDR3 is CASSNQGETQYF. DNA for the CDR3: TGCGCCAGCAGCAACCAGGGAGAGACCCAGTACTTC. The variable domain in full, completed from reference TRBV5-1 and TRBJ2-5, reads KAGVTQTPRYLIKTRGQQVTLSCSPISGHRSVSWYQQTPGQGLQFLFEYFSETQRNKGNFPGRFSGRQFSNSRSEMNVSTLELGDSALYLCASSNQGETQYFGPGTRLLVL.

Only a few counts were recorded for this clonotype. This chain uses TRBV6-1 with TRBJ1-1; 9 bases align to TRBD1. CDR1 is MNHNS, CDR2 SASEGT, per germline. This CDR3 contains 14 residues. V trimming: 6 bases; J trimming: 5 bases; junction bases outside the gene matches: 7. The CDR3 bases are TGTGCCAGCAGACTACAGGGGGCAGGGACTGAAGCTTTCTTT. It encodes CASRLQGAGTEAFF.

CDR3 in DNA: TGCAGTGCTAGAGTCGGGACTAGCGGGGACTGGGGTACAGATACGCAGTATTTT. Translated, it gives CSARVGTSGDWGTDTQYF. This chain joins TRBV20-1 and TRBJ2-3; 13 bases map to TRBD2. CDR1 and CDR2 (germline): DFQATT, SNEGSKA (reference sequence). After removal of 1 base from V and 3 bases from J, the junction contained 10 bases not matched to a gene. The CDR3 has 18 residues.

The J gene is TRBJ2-2, the V gene TRBV5-6; no clear D. Trimming cost V 3 bases and J 4 bases, with 22 bases left between them. Germline V lookup: CDR1 SGHDT, CDR2 YYEEEE. This CDR3 is built from 18 residues. DNA for the CDR3: TGTGCCAGCAGCTCGACCCTCCGGGTCCTCACCAGCACCGGGGAGCTGTTTTTT. This translates into CASSSTLRVLTSTGELFF.

This clonotype was recorded a few times. The CDR3 nucleotides read TGTGCCAGCAGCAAGACAGGGTACAATCAGCCCCAGCATTTT. Amino acids: CASSKTGYNQPQHF. The chain links TRBV6-1 to TRBJ1-5, with TRBD1 matching over 7 bases. J was trimmed by 3 bases and V by 6 bases; bases with no gene match: 5. The CDR3 spans 14 residues. Germline V gene sequence: CDR1 MNHNS, CDR2 SASEGT.

This chain uses TRBV3-1 with TRBJ1-4; D not certain. Trimming removed 0 bases from V and 0 bases from J, with 5 bases in between. Germline CDR1 and CDR2: LGHDT and YNNKEL (reference sequence). The CDR3 is made up of 15 amino acids. CDR3 in amino acids: CASSQDTATNEKLFF. The CDR3 DNA is TGTGCCAGCAGCCAAGATACTGCAACTAATGAAAAACTGTTTTTT.

Many counts were recorded for this clonotype. The rearrangement uses TRBV5-6 and TRBJ2-7; 7 nucleotides line up with TRBD2. Per the germline V gene, CDR1 is SGHDT and CDR2 is YYEEEE. This CDR3 spans 16 amino acids. V lost 2 bases to trimming and J lost 0 bases; unmatched junction nucleotides: 8. CDR3 DNA: TGTGCCAGCAGCTTTTTCGGGAGGAGGGACTCCTACGAGCAGTACTTC. It specifies CASSFFGRRDSYEQYF.

This clonotype was seen many times. The chain carries TRBV12-3 or TRBV12-4 and TRBJ2-7; 7 bases agree with TRBD1. The J segment lost 3 bases and the V segment lost 3 bases, leaving 2 bases of the junction unmatched. The CDR3 consists of 13 residues. As DNA, the CDR3 is TGTGCCAGCAGTTTTGCAGGGGGCTACGAGCAGTACTTC. Protein: CASSFAGGYEQYF.

In its sample, this clonotype was seen a few times. V usage is TRBV20-1 and J usage is TRBJ1-2; D is possibly TRBD1 (6 bases). Germline lookup yields CDR1 DFQATT and CDR2 SNEGSKA (reference sequence). There are 13 residues in the CDR3. V lost 7 bases to trimming and J lost 3 bases, with 15 bases between them. CDR3 loop: CSGSGGADYGYTF. Here the CDR3 DNA reads TGCAGTGGTAGCGGGGGGGCGGACTATGGCTACACCTTC.

The V gene is TRBV30, the J gene TRBJ2-2; TRBD1 is a possible D gene (5 bases). V gave up 0 bases and J gave up 6 bases, with 8 bases separating them. Looked up from germline, CDR1 is GTSNPN and CDR2 is SVGIG (reference sequence). This CDR3 is built from 13 residues. This CDR3 is CAWSVQGAGELFF. The CDR3 bases are TGTGCCTGGAGTGTACAAGGGGCCGGGGAGCTGTTTTTT.

The chain is built from TRBV11-1 and TRBJ2-2; 7 bases align to TRBD2. This CDR3 spans 20 amino acids. Germline-derived CDR1 and CDR2 are SGHAT and FQDESV (reference sequence). Trimming at V came to 2 bases and at J to 0 bases, leaving 15 bases not matched to a gene. The CDR3: CASSLRTSRRLTANTGELFF. CDR3 nucleotide sequence: TGTGCCAGCAGCTTAAGGACTAGTCGGAGACTTACCGCGAACACCGGGGAGCTGTTTTTT.

The table lists this clonotype with a few counts. The chain carries TRBV7-2 and TRBJ1-3; no definite D call. CDR1 and CDR2 from the germline V gene are SGHTA and FQGNSA. Between the trimmed V and J ends, which lost 3 bases and 8 bases, there was a span of 8 bases. The CDR3 contains 12 residues. CDR3 sequence: CASSLGWDTIYF. In DNA, the CDR3 is TGTGCCAGCAGCTTGGGGTGGGACACCATATATTTT.

This clonotype turned up a few times. V and J are TRBV11-2 and TRBJ2-2; TRBD2 is a possible D gene (5 bases). This CDR3 spans 21 amino acids. CDR1 SGHAT and CDR2 FQNNGV come from the germline V gene. Trimming left V 4 bases short and J 0 bases short, with 27 bases between. The CDR3 coding sequence is TGTGCCAGCAGCTCGTACCGAACGGGTGAGGGCCCACTCGCGAACACCGGGGAGCTGTTTTTT. Translating gives CASSSYRTGEGPLANTGELFF.

V gene TRBV20-1 combines with J gene TRBJ2-3, with D possibly being TRBD2 (6 bases). Trimming left V 8 bases short and J 5 bases short, with 14 bases between. The CDR3 spans 12 residues. Germline V gene sequence: CDR1 DFQATT, CDR2 SNEGSKA (reference sequence). The CDR3 reads CSTPTGVDTQYF. The CDR3 DNA is TGCAGTACCCCGACGGGGGTAGATACGCAGTATTTT.

This clonotype showed up many times. The J gene is TRBJ1-2, the V gene TRBV4-3; tentatively, D is TRBD1 (5 bases). The V gene lost 1 base and the J gene lost 1 base, with 10 bases spanning the gap. CDR3 size: 15 residues. Germline V gives CDR1 LGHNA, CDR2 YSLEER. As DNA, the CDR3 is TGCGCCAGCAGCCAAGCGCAGGGCCTTAACTATGGCTACACCTTC. Amino acids: CASSQAQGLNYGYTF.

This sequence joins TRBV4-3 and TRBJ1-3; D ambiguous. Germline CDR1 and CDR2: LGHNA and YSLEER. V lost 1 base and J lost 2, with 6 bases in between. There are 14 residues in the CDR3. The CDR3, as DNA: TGCGCCAGCAGCCAAGCGTCAGCTGGAAACACCATATATTTT. The encoded protein is CASSQASAGNTIYF.

The genes are TRBV20-1 and TRBJ2-3; D call uncertain. The CDR3 extends over 16 amino acids. Trimming cost V 1 base and J 6 bases, with 20 bases left between them. Germline loops: CDR1 DFQATT, CDR2 SNEGSKA (reference sequence). The CDR3 region has the DNA TGCAGTGCTAGAGGAGGTAGCAAAGGCCTTTGGGATACGCAGTATTTT. Translated: CSARGGSKGLWDTQYF.

The chain combines TRBV20-1 with TRBJ2-2; 10 nucleotides line up with TRBD1. Germline V gene data show CDR1 as DFQATT and CDR2 as SNEGSKA (reference sequence). The V gene end was trimmed by 6 bases and the J gene end by 6 bases; junction bases not matched to a gene: 4. This CDR3 region has 13 residues. This CDR3 is CSAGQGWAGELFF. DNA for the CDR3: TGCAGTGCGGGACAGGGGTGGGCCGGGGAGCTGTTTTTT.

The gene calls are TRBV5-5 and TRBJ2-3; weak D call: TRBD1 (6 bases). CDR3 length: 16 amino acids. The V end was cut by 4 bases, the J end by 3 bases, with 18 bases between. Germline loops: CDR1 SGHKS, CDR2 YYEKEE (reference sequence). CDR3 nucleotide sequence: TGTGCCAGCAGCCCCCGCAACAGGGTTTCAACAGATACGCAGTATTTT. This sequence encodes CASSPRNRVSTDTQYF. The variable domain in full, with the rest retrieved from reference TRBV5-5 and TRBJ2-3, is DAGVTQSPTHLIKTRGQQVTLRCSPISGHKSVSWYQQVLGQGPQFIFQYYEKEERGRGNFPDRFSARQFPNYSSELNVNALLLGDSALYLCASSPRNRVSTDTQYFGPGTRLTVL.

The J gene is TRBJ2-1, the V gene TRBV6-5; tentative D call: TRBD1 (7 bases). V lost 4 bases and J lost 8, with 15 bases in between. Germline V gene lookup returns CDR1 MNHEY and CDR2 SVGAGI. CDR3 length: 14 residues. CDR3 bases: TGTGCCAGCAGTTCGAGACAGGGAGGTCATGAGCAGTTCTTC. The encoded protein is CASSSRQGGHEQFF.

The rearrangement links TRBV6-1 to TRBJ2-7; D is uncertain. CDR1 and CDR2 (germline): MNHNS, SASEGT. The CDR3 spans 14 residues. V was pared by 10 bases and J by 0 bases, with 16 bases between. The CDR3 region is CATLLIRSSYEQYF. In nucleotides, the CDR3 is TGTGCCACCCTGCTGATCCGGTCCTCCTACGAGCAGTACTTC.

This clonotype was observed a handful of times. V is TRBV20-1 and J is TRBJ2-7; D remains unclear. Germline V gives CDR1 DFQATT, CDR2 SNEGSKA (reference sequence). The CDR3 length is 13 residues. Deletions cut 5 bases from V and 0 bases from J, with 11 bases between. The CDR3 region is CSAQDGLSYEQYF. CDR3 sequence (DNA): TGCAGTGCTCAGGACGGGCTCTCCTACGAGCAGTACTTC.

There are many counts of this clonotype. The J gene is TRBJ2-2, the V gene TRBV20-1, with TRBD2 matching 13 bases. The V gene end was trimmed by 3 bases and the J gene end by 6 bases; junction bases not matched to a gene: 7. Germline-derived CDR1 and CDR2 are DFQATT and SNEGSKA (reference sequence). The CDR3 is 16 residues long. As DNA, the CDR3 is TGCAGTGCTAGGATACCCGGACTAGCGGGAGCCGGGGAGCTGTTTTTT. It translates to CSARIPGLAGAGELFF.